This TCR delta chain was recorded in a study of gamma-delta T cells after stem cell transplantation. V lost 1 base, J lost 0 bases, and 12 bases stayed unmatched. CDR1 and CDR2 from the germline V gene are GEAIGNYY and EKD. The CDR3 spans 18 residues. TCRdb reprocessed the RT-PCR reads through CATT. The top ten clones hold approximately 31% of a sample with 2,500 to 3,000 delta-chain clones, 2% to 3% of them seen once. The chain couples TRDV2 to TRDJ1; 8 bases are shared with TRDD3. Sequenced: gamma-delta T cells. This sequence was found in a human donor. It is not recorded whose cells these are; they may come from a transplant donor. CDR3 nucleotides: TGTGCCTGTGACACGATGGCTGGGGGACCAACTTACACCGATAAACTCATCTTT. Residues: CACDTMAGGPTYTDKLIF.